The source of this T cell receptor (beta chain) is a study of blood T cell repertoires in COVID-19. The germline gives CDR1 LNHDA, CDR2 SQIVND (reference sequence). V lost 5 bases, J lost 4 bases, and 14 bases lay in between. The CDR3 runs 15 residues. As handled by the study authors: It was from reference gene primer amplification that nucleated cell counts were estimated. Libraries were prepared by immunoSEQ multiplex PCR; TCRdb keeps only in-frame clonotypes and omits some of them. That table gives V, J and clone size, and the DNA gave D and trimming. The sample carries more than 300,000 clones, 80% to 85% recorded once. Participant age was roughly 18 to 90 years, and participants resided in fewer than 25 US areas.

The source material was PBMCs or T cells enriched from blood (not recorded which). The clonotype was recovered from a woman aged 50 to 60 who had recovered from COVID-19. The rearrangement joins TRBV19 to TRBJ2-2; TRBD2 is a possible D gene (6 bases). CDR3 residues: CASSPSSVSTGELFF. For the CDR3, the DNA is TGTGCCAGTAGTCCGTCTAGCGTCAGCACCGGGGAGCTGTTTTTT.